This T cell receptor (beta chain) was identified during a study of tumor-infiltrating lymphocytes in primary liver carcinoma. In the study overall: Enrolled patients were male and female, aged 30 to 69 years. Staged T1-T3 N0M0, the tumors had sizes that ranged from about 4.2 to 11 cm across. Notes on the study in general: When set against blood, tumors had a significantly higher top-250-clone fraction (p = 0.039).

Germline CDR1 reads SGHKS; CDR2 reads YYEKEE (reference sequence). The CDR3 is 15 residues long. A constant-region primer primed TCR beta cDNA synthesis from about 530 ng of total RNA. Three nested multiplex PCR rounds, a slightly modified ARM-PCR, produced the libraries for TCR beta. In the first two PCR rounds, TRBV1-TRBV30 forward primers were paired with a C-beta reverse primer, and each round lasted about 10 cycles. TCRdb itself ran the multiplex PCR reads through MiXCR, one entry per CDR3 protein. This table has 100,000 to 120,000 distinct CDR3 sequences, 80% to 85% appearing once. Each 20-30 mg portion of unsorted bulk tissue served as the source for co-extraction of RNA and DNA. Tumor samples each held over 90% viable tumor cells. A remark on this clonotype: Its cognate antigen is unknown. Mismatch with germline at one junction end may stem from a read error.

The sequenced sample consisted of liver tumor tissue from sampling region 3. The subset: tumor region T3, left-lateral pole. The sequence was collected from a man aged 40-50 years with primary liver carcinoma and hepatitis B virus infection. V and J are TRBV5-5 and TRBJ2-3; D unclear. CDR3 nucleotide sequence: TGTGCCAGCGGCTTGGACGGCTGGGACACAGATACGCAGTATTTT. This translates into CASGLDGWDTDTQYF.